The 9 T cell receptor beta chains reported below all come from one sample, sequenced in a study of blood T cell repertoires in COVID-19 (dated by TCRdb to about 2020). The library was generated by the immunoSEQ multiplex PCR assay. The table comes from immuneACCESS by way of TCRdb, which keeps in-frame sequences with V and J called. Part of the clones is missing from these tables; in studies checked, under half for an unresolved V gene and the rest for unknown reasons. For this sample the table gives fewer than 150,000 clones, of which around 88% were detected only once. The biggest ten clones account for about 0.9% of the sample. Input material: peripheral blood. The receptors shown here come from a woman aged 45 to 65 with active or convalescent COVID-19.

This rearrangement joins TRBV27 to TRBJ2-5; D perhaps matches TRBD2 (5 bases). Germline assignment: CDR1 MNHEY and CDR2 SMNVEV (reference sequence). V was pared by 5 bases and J by 4 bases, with 11 bases between. The CDR3 sequence is 13 residues long. The CDR3 sequence is CASSRISVETQYF. DNA for the CDR3: TGTGCCAGCAGTAGGATTAGCGTAGAGACCCAGTACTTC.

The chain is built from TRBV25-1 and TRBJ1-5; TRBD1 matches at 7 bases. Unmatched junction bases numbered 11, after V lost 5 bases and J lost 1 base. Germline lookup yields CDR1 MGHDK and CDR2 SYGVNS. The CDR3 runs to 17 residues. The CDR3 is CASSLGDSLISNQPQHF. DNA for the CDR3: TGTGCCAGCAGTCTGGGGGACAGCCTTATCAGCAATCAGCCCCAGCATTTT.

The chain employs TRBV7-8 and TRBJ2-3; D may be TRBD2 (6 bases). This CDR3 comprises 17 residues. The V and J ends lost 4 bases and 3 bases respectively, with 20 bases between them. Germline V gene sequence: CDR1 SGHVS, CDR2 FQNEAQ. The CDR3: CASSSDRWREMTDTQYF. The CDR3 DNA sequence: TGTGCCAGCAGCTCCGACCGTTGGCGGGAAATGACAGATACGCAGTATTTT.

The chain combines TRBV6-5 with TRBJ2-7; D call uncertain. V was clipped by 11 bases and J by 4 bases, with 12 bases between them. The CDR3 spans 11 residues. CDR1 is MNHEY, CDR2 SVGAGI, per germline. CDR3 residues: CAANDFYEQYF. CDR3 sequence (DNA): TGTGCCGCCAACGACTTTTACGAGCAGTACTTC.

The chain has TRBV19 and TRBJ2-3, with a weak D call TRBD2 (6 bases). Trimming removed 6 bases from V and 0 bases from J, with 10 bases in between. CDR1 is LNHDA and CDR2 is SQIVND in the germline V gene (reference sequence). The CDR3 is made up of 14 amino acids. The CDR3 DNA sequence: TGTGCCAGTAGACGGGAGCTGAGCACAGATACGCAGTATTTT. It specifies CASRRELSTDTQYF. Looking up the rest from reference TRBV19 and TRBJ2-3 gives the full variable domain: DGGITQSPKYLFRKEGQNVTLSCEQNLNHDAMYWYRQDPGQGLRLIYYSQIVNDFQKGDIAEGYSVSREKKESFPLTVTSAQKNPTAFYLCASRRELSTDTQYFGPGTRLTVL.

This rearrangement joins TRBV9 to TRBJ2-7, with D perhaps TRBD2 (6 bases). Trimming shortened V by 3 bases and J by 1 base, and 14 bases separated the two germline ends. From germline, CDR1 is SGDLS and CDR2 YYNGEE. CDR3 size: 15 residues. CDR3: CASSGPGGASYEQYF. The DNA for the CDR3 is TGTGCCAGCAGCGGACCTGGCGGGGCGTCCTACGAGCAGTACTTC.

The chain carries TRBV7-2 and TRBJ2-7, with 13 bases matching TRBD2. Germline CDR1 and CDR2: SGHTA and FQGNSA. The CDR3 sequence is 16 residues long. The junction had 8 bases not matched to a gene; V was cut back by 4 bases and J by 5 bases. As DNA, the CDR3 is TGTGCCAGCAGCTCTTGGACTAGCGGGAGTTTTCACGAGCAGTACTTC. This sequence encodes CASSSWTSGSFHEQYF.

The gene calls are TRBV7-2 and TRBJ2-7; 8 bases line up with TRBD1. Trimming took 5 bases from V and 6 from J; bases not matched to a gene: 9. The germline CDR1 and CDR2 sequences are SGHTA and FQGNSA. The CDR3 totals 14 residues. CDR3 nucleotides: TGTGCCAGCAGCGGGAGGACAGGGATGGGCGAGCAGTACTTC. Translating gives CASSGRTGMGEQYF.

This clone showed up just once. The chain combines TRBV11-2 with TRBJ2-3; 7 positions match TRBD2. The CDR3 consists of 14 residues. The trim removed 2 bases at V and 6 bases at J, leaving 5 bases unmatched. Germline V gene lookup returns CDR1 SGHAT and CDR2 FQNNGV. The CDR3 protein is CASSLSGVLDTQYF. The CDR3, as DNA: TGTGCCAGCAGCTTAAGCGGGGTTCTCGATACGCAGTATTTT.